One and the same sample provided the 21 T cell receptor beta chains below, sequenced in a study of molecular identifiers for immune sequencing clone quantification. TCRdb used MiXCR to reprocess the PCR reads, holding one entry per CDR3 protein. The table has 97,000 or so distinct CDR3 sequences, 30% to 35% seen once. The sequenced sample consisted of naive CD8+ T cells from blood, with Jurkat cell RNA spiked in. Subset denoted: FACS-sorted CD8+CD4-CCR7+CD45RA+ naive T cells. Source of these receptors: a human donor in good health. Some libraries in this study had Jurkat cell RNA spiked in.

A remark on this clonotype: A single base separates this from a much larger clone, so it may be a read error. The CDR3 ends on some other residue instead of the conserved phenylalanine or tryptophan, so this is likely a read error. This chain uses TRBV4-3 with TRBJ1-1; D unclear. Germline V gene sequence: CDR1 LGHNA, CDR2 YSLEER. The V end was cut by 2 bases, the J end by 2 bases, with 6 bases between. CDR3 length: 13 residues. In DNA, the CDR3 is TGCGCCAGCAGCCAAACAGCAAACACTGAAGCTTTCTTA. It is translated as CASSQTANTEAFL.

A note on this clonotype: At one boundary the junction diverges from the germline segment, which might be a read error. The chain joins TRBV28 to TRBJ1-1; D is unclear. This CDR3 spans 14 amino acids. CDR1 and CDR2 from the germline V gene are MDHEN and SYDVKM. The DNA for the CDR3 is TGTGCCAGCAGTTCCTGGGTTTTGAACGCTGAAGCTTTCTTT. This translates into CASSSWVLNAEAFF.

A word on this clonotype: A much larger clone differs by one base, so this may be a read error. This rearrangement joins TRBV9 to TRBJ1-6; 7 nucleotides align to TRBD1. The V gene end was trimmed by 4 bases and the J gene end by 15 bases; junction bases not matched to a gene: 13. The CDR3 runs to 14 residues. Germline lookup yields CDR1 SGDLS and CDR2 YYNGEE. The CDR3 DNA reads as TGTGCCAGCAGCCCGGGACAGCCTCCATTCCTCCTCCACTTT. This sequence encodes CASSPGQPPFLLHF.

The chain is built from TRBV28 and TRBJ1-4, with no clear D. V lost 3 bases and J 3 bases, leaving 11 bases between the germline ends. The V gene's germline CDR1 is MDHEN and CDR2 SYDVKM. CDR3 length equals 15 residues. CDR3 amino acids: CASSFIWAANEKLFF. The DNA for the CDR3 is TGTGCCAGCAGTTTTATCTGGGCGGCTAATGAAAAACTGTTTTTT.

This clonotype was seen only a few times. V usage is TRBV29-1 and J usage is TRBJ1-1; TRBD1 matches at 8 bases. Per germline, CDR1 SQVTM and CDR2 ANQGSEA. The V and J ends lost 5 bases and 7 bases, in that order; junction bases with no gene match: 12. CDR3 length equals 14 residues. The CDR3 sequence: CSVYRPRDRFEAFF. The CDR3 DNA reads TGCAGCGTTTATCGCCCCCGGGACAGGTTTGAAGCTTTCTTT.

This clonotype was detected only a few times. This chain joins TRBV14 and TRBJ1-6, with a possible D match to TRBD1 (5 bases). Germline assignment: CDR1 SGHDN and CDR2 FVKESK. The CDR3 consists of 13 residues. The V and J ends lost 2 bases and 8 bases respectively, with 7 bases between them. The CDR3 DNA follows: TGTGCCAGCAGCCAACAGGGTTATTCACCCCTCCACTTT. Encoded protein: CASSQQGYSPLHF.

V is TRBV11-2 and J is TRBJ2-5; 7 nucleotides align to TRBD2. Germline trimming cut 1 base from V and 5 bases from J; bases unmatched to any gene: 7. Germline assignment: CDR1 SGHAT and CDR2 FQNNGV. This CDR3 comprises 15 residues. The CDR3 loop is CASSLVLGGGETQYF. CDR3 nucleotide sequence: TGTGCCAGCAGCTTAGTCCTGGGGGGAGGGGAGACCCAGTACTTC.

A word on this clonotype: This clone may be a read error of a much larger clone one base away. The chain couples TRBV7-2 to TRBJ2-3; D is unclear. The CDR3 is 13 residues long. Germline CDR1 and CDR2: SGHTA and FQGNSA. Trimming shortened V by 4 bases and J by 2 bases, and 7 bases separated the two germline ends. CDR3 loop: CASSSDATDTQYF. CDR3 nucleotides: TGTGCCAGCAGCTCAGACGCCACAGATACGCAGTATTTT.

V usage is TRBV7-2 and J usage is TRBJ2-7, with a possible D match to TRBD1 (5 bases). Trimming left V 2 bases short and J 5 bases short, with 19 bases between. This CDR3 region has 16 residues. The germline V gene has CDR1 SGHTA and CDR2 FQGNSA. The CDR3 sequence is CASSLTPNGHGDEQYF. Here the CDR3 DNA reads TGTGCCAGCAGCTTAACCCCTAACGGACATGGTGACGAGCAGTACTTC.

Comments on this clonotype: A read error may produce the germline difference seen at one junction end. The V gene is TRBV6-2 or TRBV6-3, the J gene TRBJ1-1, with 9 positions matching TRBD1. The CDR3 is 15 amino acids. CDR1 MNHEY and CDR2 SVGEGT come from the germline V gene. The CDR3 DNA sequence: TGTGCCAGCAGTTACACAGGGGGCTTGAACACTGAAGCTTCCTTT. Residues: CASSYTGGLNTEASF.

This clonotype was seen only a few times. The V and J genes are TRBV27 and TRBJ2-7; a possible D gene is TRBD2 (6 bases). The V gene lost 4 bases and the J gene lost 4 bases, with 20 bases spanning the gap. The CDR3 sequence is 16 residues long. Germline V gene lookup returns CDR1 MNHEY and CDR2 SMNVEV (reference sequence). The CDR3 region is CASSWRAAVGVYEQYF. The CDR3 nucleotides read TGTGCCAGCAGTTGGAGGGCCGCGGTAGGAGTATACGAGCAGTACTTC.

About this clonotype itself: One end of the junction varies from germline; a read error may be responsible. The rearrangement links TRBV5-8 to TRBJ2-3; 8 bases fit TRBD1. The length of the CDR3 is 14 residues. Germline V gene data show CDR1 as SGHTS and CDR2 as YDEGEE. CDR3 amino acids: CASSLPGGTDAQYF. The CDR3 coding sequence is TGTGCCAGCAGCTTGCCAGGGGGCACAGATGCGCAGTATTTT.

The genes are TRBV20-1 and TRBJ2-7, with unresolved D. Trimming took 6 bases from V and 1 from J, leaving 10 bases between them. Per germline, CDR1 DFQATT and CDR2 SNEGSKA (reference sequence). This CDR3 has 12 amino acids. As DNA, the CDR3 is TGCAGTGCGCCTTACCAATCCTACGAGCAGTACTTC. Translated: CSAPYQSYEQYF.

The chain employs TRBV5-6 and TRBJ1-1, with 7 nucleotides matching TRBD1. This CDR3 spans 20 amino acids. Germline values: CDR1 SGHDT, CDR2 YYEEEE. Trimming took 2 bases from V and 0 from J; bases not matched to a gene: 19. CDR3 sequence: CASSLLHPETSGTVNTEAFF. The CDR3 nucleotides read TGTGCCAGCAGCTTACTTCATCCGGAAACCTCCGGGACAGTGAACACTGAAGCTTTCTTT.

This clonotype was seen ten or more times. The DNA for the CDR3 is TGCAGTGCTAGAGATCTAGAGCAGTACTTC. As protein: CSARDLEQYF. The J gene is TRBJ2-7, the V gene TRBV20-1; D unclear. The CDR3 is made up of 10 amino acids. V lost 0 bases and J lost 7, with 4 bases in between. The germline gives CDR1 DFQATT, CDR2 SNEGSKA (reference sequence).

This clonotype was seen more than once but under ten times. The V gene is TRBV12-3 or TRBV12-4, the J gene TRBJ1-5; D ambiguous. This CDR3 is 14 amino acids long. Trimming stripped 5 bases from V and 8 bases from J, with 16 bases between. Here the CDR3 DNA reads TGTGCCAGCAGTCAGGACTCCGCTGGGAAGCCCCAGCATTTT. It specifies CASSQDSAGKPQHF.

On this clonotype: The junction does not match germline at one end; this may be a read error. The chain combines TRBV12-5 with TRBJ2-1; 9 positions agree with TRBD2. This CDR3 has 17 amino acids. The V gene's germline CDR1 is LGHNT and CDR2 FRNRAP. The DNA of the CDR3 is TGTGCTTGTGGTTTGGCCCGTAGCGGGAGAGCCAACAATGAGCAGTTCTTC. Protein sequence: CACGLARSGRANNEQFF.

Comment on this clonotype: Germline is not matched at one junction end, which may reflect a read error. The chain carries TRBV7-2 and TRBJ2-1; 7 positions agree with TRBD2. This CDR3 comprises 14 residues. Germline CDR1 reads SGHTA; CDR2 reads FQGNSA. CDR3 sequence reads: CARSYGTIDNEQFF. The CDR3 coding sequence is TGTGCCCGCAGCTACGGGACTATTGACAATGAGCAGTTCTTC.

This clonotype has a handful of counts. The CDR3 bases are TGTGCCAGCAGCTCTAACAAAGGAGCAGAGATAGAAAAACTGTTTTTT. Its translation is CASSSNKGAEIEKLFF. The chain employs TRBV7-9 and TRBJ1-4; no reliable D call. There are 16 residues in the CDR3. Germline V gene data show CDR1 as SEHNR and CDR2 as FQNEAQ (reference sequence). V was trimmed by 4 bases and J by 8 bases, leaving 20 bases between them.

This clonotype was counted many times. This chain joins TRBV20-1 and TRBJ1-5; D is possibly TRBD1 (5 bases). The V gene's germline CDR1 is DFQATT and CDR2 SNEGSKA (reference sequence). This CDR3 contains 13 residues. Trimming removed 7 bases from V and 9 bases from J, with 19 bases in between. The CDR3: CSVAGPNSLPQHF. DNA of the CDR3: TGCAGTGTTGCAGGGCCGAATTCGTTGCCCCAGCATTTT.

Ten or more counts support this clonotype. The chain joins TRBV5-4 to TRBJ2-7; D is perhaps TRBD2 (5 bases). V gave up 0 bases and J gave up 2 bases, with 9 bases separating them. The CDR3 sequence is 14 residues long. Germline values: CDR1 SGHNT, CDR2 YYREEE (reference sequence). In DNA form, the CDR3 reads TGTGCCAGCAGCTTGGACGGGAACCCCTACGAGCAGTACTTC. This gives the protein CASSLDGNPYEQYF.